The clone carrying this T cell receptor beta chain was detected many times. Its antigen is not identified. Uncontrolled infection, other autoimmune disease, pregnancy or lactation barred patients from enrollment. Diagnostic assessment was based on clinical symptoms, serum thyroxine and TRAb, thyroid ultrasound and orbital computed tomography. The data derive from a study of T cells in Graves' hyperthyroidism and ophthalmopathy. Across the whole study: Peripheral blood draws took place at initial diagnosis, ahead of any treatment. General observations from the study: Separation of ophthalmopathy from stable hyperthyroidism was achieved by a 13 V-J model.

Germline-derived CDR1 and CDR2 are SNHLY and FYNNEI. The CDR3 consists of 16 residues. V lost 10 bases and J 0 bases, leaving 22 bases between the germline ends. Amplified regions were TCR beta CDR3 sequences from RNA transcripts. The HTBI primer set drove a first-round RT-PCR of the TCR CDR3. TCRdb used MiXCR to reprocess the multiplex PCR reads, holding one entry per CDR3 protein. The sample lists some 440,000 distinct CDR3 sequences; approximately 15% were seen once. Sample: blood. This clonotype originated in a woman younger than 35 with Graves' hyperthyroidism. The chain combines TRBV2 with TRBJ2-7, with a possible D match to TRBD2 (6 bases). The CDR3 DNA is TGTGCCATCATTGTGTCCGGGACTTCCGTCTCCTACGAGCAGTACTTC. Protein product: CAIIVSGTSVSYEQYF.